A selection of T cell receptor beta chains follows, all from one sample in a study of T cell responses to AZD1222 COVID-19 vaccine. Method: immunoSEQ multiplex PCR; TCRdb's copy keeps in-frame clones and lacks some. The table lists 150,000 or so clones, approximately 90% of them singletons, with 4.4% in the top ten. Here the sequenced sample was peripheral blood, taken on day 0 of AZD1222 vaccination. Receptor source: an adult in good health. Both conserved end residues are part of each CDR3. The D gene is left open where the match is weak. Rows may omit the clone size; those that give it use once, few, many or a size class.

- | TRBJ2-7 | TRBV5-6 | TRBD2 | TGTGCCAGCAGCTTGGCCCTAGCGGCTTATCCCTCCTACGAGCAGTACTTC | CASSLALAAYPSYEQYF
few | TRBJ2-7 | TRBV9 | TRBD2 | TGTGCCAGCAGCGCGCTAGCGGGAGGGATCTACGAGCAGTACTTC | CASSALAGGIYEQYF
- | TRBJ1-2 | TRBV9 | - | TGTGCCAGCACCCCGGACAGACCGCCCTATGGCTACACCTTC | CASTPDRPPYGYTF
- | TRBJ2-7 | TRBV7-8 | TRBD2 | TGTGCCAGCAGCCCTCGGGCTAGCGGGAGATACGAGCAGTACTTC | CASSPRASGRYEQYF
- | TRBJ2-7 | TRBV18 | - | TGTGCCAGCTCACCACCGCAAGGGTCTAGCGTGTACGAGCAGTACTTC | CASSPPQGSSVYEQYF
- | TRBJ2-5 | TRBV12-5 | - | TGTGCTAGTGGTGGCCCTGGGGGGAGCGGGCCCTTTCAAGAGACCCAGTACTTC | CASGGPGGSGPFQETQYF
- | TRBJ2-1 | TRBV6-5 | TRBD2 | TGTGCCAGCAGAAATAGCGGGAGGGTGAATGAGCAGTTCTTC | CASRNSGRVNEQFF
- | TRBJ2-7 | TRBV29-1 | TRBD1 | TGCAGCGTAGCCGGGACAGGGGATTACGAGCAGTACTTC | CSVAGTGDYEQYF
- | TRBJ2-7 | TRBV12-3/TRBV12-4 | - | TGTGCCAGCAGTCCAGCGACCTCCTACGAGCAGTACTTC | CASSPATSYEQYF
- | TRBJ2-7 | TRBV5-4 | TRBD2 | TGTGCCAGCAGCTTGGGTCGACTAGCGGGAGGCTTTGGGCAGTACTTC | CASSLGRLAGGFGQYF
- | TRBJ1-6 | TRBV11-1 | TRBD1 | TGTGCCAGCAGCCTGGACAGGGGAGGGCCACCCCTCCACTTT | CASSLDRGGPPLHF
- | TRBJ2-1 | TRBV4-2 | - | TGTGCCAGCAGCCCAGGGGACACCGTCTACAATGAGCAGTTCTTC | CASSPGDTVYNEQFF
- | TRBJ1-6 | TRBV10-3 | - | TGTGCCATCAGTGACAGGGAAAATTCACCCCTCCACTTT | CAISDRENSPLHF
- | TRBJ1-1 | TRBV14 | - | TGTGCCAGCAGCCCTCACAGGGACACTGAAGCTTTCTTT | CASSPHRDTEAFF
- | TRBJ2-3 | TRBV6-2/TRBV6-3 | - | TGTGCCAGCAGTAAAGCGGGCTCTAGCACAGATACGCAGTATTTT | CASSKAGSSTDTQYF
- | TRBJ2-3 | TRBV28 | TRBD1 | TGTGCCAGCAGTTCCGGGACAGGGGCGCGCACAGATACGCAGTATTTT | CASSSGTGARTDTQYF
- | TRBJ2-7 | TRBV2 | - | TGTGCCAGCAGGCGAGTGCCCTACGAGCAGTACTTC | CASRRVPYEQYF
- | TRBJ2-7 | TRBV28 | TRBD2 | TGTGCCAGCAGTTCTTATCCCGGCGGGGCGGGAGGGCCGGGCTACGAGCAGTACTTC | CASSSYPGGAGGPGYEQYF